One sample yielded the 27 T cell receptor beta chains listed below, sequenced in a study of blood T cells in healthy people across ages. A second PCR of 7 to 11 cycles used a sample-barcoded 5' primer and a J-beta primer mix. A single record per CDR3 protein comes from TCRdb applying MiXCR to the 5' RACE reads. The sample has 1.5 million to 2 million distinct CDR3 sequences; 49% are singletons. The specimen was blood. These receptors were obtained from a woman aged 40-49 years in good health.

On this clonotype itself: A junction end diverges from the germline sequence, so it may reflect a read error. The gene calls are TRBV12-3 or TRBV12-4 and TRBJ1-2; no definite D call. The CDR3 has 14 residues. CDR3 residues: CAGSFNQFGYGYTF. The CDR3 DNA reads as TGTGCCGGCAGTTTTAACCAGTTTGGCTATGGCTACACCTTC.

The V call is TRBV5-5, the J call TRBJ2-7; unclear D gene. CDR1 and CDR2 from the germline V gene are SGHKS and YYEKEE (reference sequence). The CDR3 totals 13 residues. The ends were cut back, 5 bases at V and 4 bases at J, with 13 bases in the middle. The CDR3 sequence: CASSSSLGYEQYF. DNA for the CDR3: TGTGCCAGCAGTTCAAGCCTAGGTTACGAGCAGTACTTC.

The sample holds one count of this clonotype. CDR3 in DNA: TGTGCCAGCAGACCGGGACTACCTAGCACAGATACGCAGTATTTT. It yields the protein CASRPGLPSTDTQYF. V and J are TRBV6-5 and TRBJ2-3, with TRBD2 identical over 7 bases. CDR1 is MNHEY, CDR2 SVGAGI, per germline. After removal of 6 bases from V and 0 bases from J, the junction contained 6 bases not matched to a gene. The CDR3 runs 15 residues.

This clonotype was seen many times. V gene TRBV12-3 or TRBV12-4 combines with J gene TRBJ2-3; D uncertain. V lost 5 bases, J lost 3 bases, and 3 bases lay in between. This CDR3 comprises 11 residues. The CDR3 DNA reads as TGTGCCAGCAGTAAGACAGATACGCAGTATTTT. Protein product: CASSKTDTQYF.

Only a few counts were recorded for this clonotype. The chain links TRBV15 to TRBJ1-2; TRBD1 agrees at 10 bases. The V gene end was trimmed by 2 bases and the J gene end by 4 bases; junction bases not matched to a gene: 7. The CDR3 is made up of 16 amino acids. Germline lookup yields CDR1 LNHNV and CDR2 YYDKDF (reference sequence). The CDR3 protein is CATSRTVTGGGYGYTF. CDR3 coding DNA: TGTGCCACCAGCAGAACCGTGACAGGGGGCGGCTATGGCTACACCTTC. Using reference TRBV15 and TRBJ1-2 for the parts outside the CDR3, the full variable domain is DAMVIQNPRYQVTQFGKPVTLSCSQTLNHNVMYWYQQKSSQAPKLLFHYYDKDFNNEADTPDNFQSRRPNTSFCFLDIRSPGLGDTAMYLCATSRTVTGGGYGYTFGSGTRLTVV.

The rearrangement uses TRBV10-3 and TRBJ2-3; 9 bases align to TRBD1. CDR1 and CDR2 (germline): ENHRY, SYGVKD. The CDR3 totals 14 residues. Unmatched junction bases numbered 6, after V lost 7 bases and J lost 4 bases. The CDR3: CAITPGQGSDTQYF. Here the CDR3 DNA reads TGTGCCATCACCCCGGGACAGGGTTCAGATACGCAGTATTTT.

The chain is built from TRBV20-1 and TRBJ2-7, with a weak D call TRBD2 (7 bases). The V end was cut by 2 bases, the J end by 0 bases, with 14 bases between. The CDR3 sequence is 15 residues long. Per the germline V gene, CDR1 is DFQATT and CDR2 is SNEGSKA (reference sequence). The CDR3 region is CSARTGGGVSYEQYF. CDR3 nucleotide sequence: TGCAGTGCTAGAACGGGGGGCGGTGTCTCCTACGAGCAGTACTTC.

The chain recombines TRBV6-2 or TRBV6-3 with TRBJ2-1; possibly TRBD2 for D (5 bases). The CDR3 length is 14 residues. Germline V lookup: CDR1 MNHEY, CDR2 SVGEGT. Deletions cut 8 bases from V and 7 bases from J, with 18 bases between. The CDR3 loop reads CASVRETVLNEQFF. The CDR3 nucleotides are TGTGCCAGCGTCCGGGAAACTGTACTGAATGAGCAGTTCTTC.

The chain combines TRBV20-1 with TRBJ2-5; D is perhaps TRBD2 (5 bases). Deletions cut 7 bases from V and 5 bases from J, with 23 bases between. The CDR3 contains 15 residues. Germline V gives CDR1 DFQATT, CDR2 SNEGSKA (reference sequence). The CDR3 spells CSENTYDQLGETQYF. The DNA of the CDR3 is TGCAGTGAGAACACGTACGACCAACTAGGGGAGACCCAGTACTTC.

This clonotype occurred a few times. The chain links TRBV4-1 to TRBJ1-5, with a weak D call TRBD1 (6 bases). Germline V gives CDR1 MGHRA, CDR2 YSYEKL. This CDR3 region has 16 residues. The V gene lost 3 bases and the J gene lost 0 bases, with 12 bases spanning the gap. For the CDR3, the DNA is TGCGCCAGCAGCCACGACCGGGGGGCTAGCAATCAGCCCCAGCATTTT. Translated: CASSHDRGASNQPQHF.

The chain carries TRBV20-1 and TRBJ1-2; TRBD1 aligns across 8 bases. The junction had 9 bases not matched to a gene; V was cut back by 0 bases and J by 3 bases. Germline V lookup: CDR1 DFQATT, CDR2 SNEGSKA (reference sequence). The CDR3 loop spans 16 amino acids. The CDR3 is CSARDTGTGLYYGYTF. CDR3 in DNA: TGCAGTGCTAGAGATACCGGGACAGGATTATACTATGGCTACACCTTC.

The chain carries TRBV19 and TRBJ2-5; 8 nucleotides agree with TRBD1. Trimming took 2 bases from V and 4 from J; bases not matched to a gene: 6. The CDR3 length is 15 residues. Germline V gene lookup returns CDR1 LNHDA and CDR2 SQIVND (reference sequence). CDR3 nucleotide sequence: TGTGCCAGTAGTATACAGGGGGCGCGGGGAGAGACCCAGTACTTC. It is translated as CASSIQGARGETQYF.

The chain links TRBV7-2 to TRBJ1-1; maybe TRBD1 (5 bases). Trimming left V 6 bases short and J 10 bases short, with 21 bases between. The CDR3 has 14 amino acids. In germline, CDR1 is SGHTA, CDR2 FQGNSA. The CDR3, as DNA: TGTGCCAGCAGTCGAGTACCATTGGAGGGGAGAGCTTTCTTT. Translating gives CASSRVPLEGRAFF.

J is TRBJ2-7 and V is TRBV28; TRBD2 aligns across 9 bases. The J call may be faulty, since TRBJ2-5 better matches the DNA end. Per the germline V gene, CDR1 is MDHEN and CDR2 is SYDVKM. This CDR3 region has 16 residues. The CDR3, as DNA: TGTGCCAGCAGTGGAGCTAGCGGGGTAAGGGTGGAGACCCAGTACTTC. Translating gives CASSGASGVRVETQYF.

The chain uses TRBV7-2 and TRBJ1-4; weak D call: TRBD1 (6 bases). Trimming cost V 5 bases and J 8 bases, with 15 bases left between them. This CDR3 contains 14 residues. The germline gives CDR1 SGHTA, CDR2 FQGNSA. CDR3 region: CASSITGRREKLFF. Written as DNA, the CDR3 is TGTGCCAGCAGCATAACAGGGCGGAGAGAAAAACTGTTTTTT.

This clonotype has more than one count but fewer than ten. The chain links TRBV28 to TRBJ2-1, with 10 bases matching TRBD2. V was pared by 1 base and J by 7 bases, with 16 bases of the junction left unmatched. The germline V gene encodes CDR1 MDHEN and CDR2 SYDVKM. The CDR3 has 19 amino acids. The CDR3: CASSLYSSGIAGGRNEQFF. DNA for the CDR3: TGTGCCAGCAGTTTATACTCCTCAGGAATAGCGGGGGGCCGAAATGAGCAGTTCTTC.

In its sample, this clonotype was seen once. This chain connects TRBV12-3 or TRBV12-4 to TRBJ1-1; D is ambiguous. The CDR3 runs 12 residues. V lost 5 bases and J lost 11, with 15 bases in between. CDR3: CASSTSSWRAFF. The CDR3 DNA is TGTGCCAGCAGTACTTCTTCCTGGCGGGCTTTCTTT.

The chain links TRBV6-5 to TRBJ2-3; TRBD1 aligns across 8 bases. Germline V lookup: CDR1 MNHEY, CDR2 SVGAGI. This CDR3 has 17 amino acids. V shed 8 bases, J shed 4 bases, and the junction held 17 bases outside the gene matches. Here the CDR3 reads CASSYLQAGGVADTQYF. The CDR3 region has the DNA TGTGCCAGCTCTTACCTTCAGGCAGGGGGCGTCGCAGATACGCAGTATTTT.

This clonotype showed up just once. The genes are TRBV6-5 and TRBJ2-3; no firm D call. Germline-derived CDR1 and CDR2 are MNHEY and SVGAGI. This CDR3 region has 15 residues. The V end was cut by 0 bases, the J end by 2 bases, with 9 bases between. CDR3 nucleotides: TGTGCCAGCAGTTACTCCCTTATCAACACAGATACGCAGTATTTT. As protein: CASSYSLINTDTQYF.

This chain joins TRBV6-5 and TRBJ2-1, with 12 positions matching TRBD2. The CDR3 is made up of 17 amino acids. Losses at the gene ends were 2 bases for V and 13 bases for J; bases not matched to a gene: 15. The germline gives CDR1 MNHEY, CDR2 SVGAGI. The CDR3 loop is CASSYQASGGGWETQFF. The CDR3 DNA is TGTGCCAGCAGTTACCAGGCTAGCGGGGGGGGTTGGGAGACCCAGTTCTTC.

This chain joins TRBV24-1 and TRBJ1-2, with D possibly being TRBD1 (5 bases). This CDR3 has 11 amino acids. V shed 9 bases and J shed 8 bases, with 12 bases lying between them. Per the germline V gene, CDR1 is KGHDR and CDR2 is SFDVKD. The CDR3 sequence is CATEGPWGYTF. As DNA, the CDR3 is TGTGCCACCGAGGGGCCCTGGGGCTACACCTTC.

This clonotype was detected only a few times. The chain uses TRBV27 and TRBJ2-7; D is possibly TRBD1 (6 bases). V was cut by 5 bases and J by 0 bases, with 20 bases left in between. The CDR3 extends over 17 amino acids. Germline CDR1 MNHEY, CDR2 SMNVEV (reference sequence). The CDR3 coding sequence is TGTGCCAGCAGTCCCTATGGACAGACCAAGAGCTCCTACGAGCAGTACTTC. Amino acids: CASSPYGQTKSSYEQYF.

The V call is TRBV6-2 or TRBV6-3, the J call TRBJ2-5; 7 nucleotides align to TRBD2. Germline-derived CDR1 and CDR2 are MNHEY and SVGEGT. J was trimmed by 11 bases and V by 3 bases; bases with no gene match: 15. This CDR3 has 15 amino acids. CDR3 in amino acids: CASSYFGGSINEQYF. The CDR3 region has the DNA TGTGCCAGCAGTTATTTCGGGGGGTCGATCAATGAGCAGTACTTC.

The genes are TRBV2 and TRBJ1-5, with 7 bases fitting TRBD1. The germline V gene has CDR1 SNHLY and CDR2 FYNNEI. This CDR3 contains 17 residues. V was clipped by 5 bases and J by 1 base; unmatched bases: 11. CDR3 in DNA: TGTGCCAGCAGTTCACAGGGGACCTATGGAAGCAATCAGCCCCAGCATTTT. Translated: CASSSQGTYGSNQPQHF.

The J gene is TRBJ2-3, the V gene TRBV5-1; the match to TRBD2 covers 10 bases. Germline V CDR1 and CDR2: SGHRS, YFSETQ. J lost 3 bases, V lost 5 bases, and 18 bases had no gene match. The CDR3 has 19 residues. The CDR3 DNA follows: TGCGCCAGCAGTTCAGGACTAGCGGCGGGGGGGCCGGTAACAGATACGCAGTATTTT. This codes for CASSSGLAAGGPVTDTQYF.

This clonotype was counted ten times or more. Here the CDR3 reads CSARLTSLGETQYF. As DNA, the CDR3 is TGCAGCGCCAGACTGACTAGCTTGGGAGAGACCCAGTACTTC. The V and J genes are TRBV29-1 and TRBJ2-5; 7 bases match TRBD2. Losses at the gene ends were 7 bases for V and 4 bases for J; bases not matched to a gene: 12. Germline V gene data show CDR1 as SQVTM and CDR2 as ANQGSEA. This CDR3 is built from 14 residues. The full variable domain, completed using reference TRBV29-1 and TRBJ2-5, is SAVISQKPSRDICQRGTSLTIQCQVDSQVTMMFWYRQQPGQSLTLIATANQGSEATYESGFVIDKFPISRPNLTFSTLTVSNMSPEDSSIYLCSARLTSLGETQYFGPGTRLLVL.

In this sample, this clonotype turned up a few times. The rearrangement links TRBV11-2 to TRBJ2-7; TRBD1 agrees at 10 bases. The end of the DNA fits TRBJ2-5 better, so the J call may be wrong. This CDR3 has 15 residues. Germline V lookup: CDR1 SGHAT, CDR2 FQNNGV. CDR3 DNA: TGTGCCAGCAGCTGGGGGACAGGGGTACTGGAGACCCAGTACTTC. This translates into CASSWGTGVLETQYF.